Following are 28 T cell receptor beta chains from one sample sequenced in a study of T cells in Graves' hyperthyroidism and ophthalmopathy. What was amplified from RNA transcripts were TCR beta CDR3 regions. With the HTBI primer set, the TCR CDR3 went through a first round of RT-PCR. MiXCR was run by TCRdb on the multiplex PCR reads, yielding one entry per CDR3 protein. The sample lists about 640,000 distinct CDR3 sequences, around 21% seen once, with around a third in the top ten. Sequences were obtained from blood. The source of these receptors is a young man with Graves' ophthalmopathy.

The V and J genes are TRBV20-1 and TRBJ2-7, with 9 bases matching TRBD2. With 0 bases clipped from V and 0 bases from J, the junction kept 6 bases outside the gene matches. The CDR3 consists of 16 residues. In germline, CDR1 is DFQATT, CDR2 SNEGSKA (reference sequence). CDR3 region: CSARDDSGGYSYEQYF. CDR3 bases: TGCAGTGCTAGAGATGACAGCGGGGGGTACTCCTACGAGCAGTACTTC.

This clonotype was recorded many times. The chain uses TRBV5-1 and TRBJ1-1; a possible D gene is TRBD1 (5 bases). This CDR3 contains 15 residues. The germline V and J ends were trimmed by 2 bases and 1 base, with 12 bases remaining between them. Germline lookup yields CDR1 SGHRS and CDR2 YFSETQ. This chain's CDR3 is CASSFQPGRNTEAFF. The CDR3 DNA sequence: TGCGCCAGCAGCTTCCAGCCGGGACGGAACACTGAAGCTTTCTTT.

The V and J genes are TRBV7-6 and TRBJ1-2, with D maybe TRBD1 (6 bases). Trimming took 5 bases from V and 4 from J, leaving 14 bases between them. The V gene's germline CDR1 is SGHVS and CDR2 FNYEAQ. The CDR3 covers 14 residues. CDR3: CASSPREGVYGYTF. The CDR3 DNA follows: TGTGCCAGCAGCCCCCGGGAGGGGGTCTATGGCTACACCTTC. Full variable domain (remainder filled in from reference TRBV7-6 and TRBJ1-2): GAGVSQSPRYKVTKRGQDVALRCDPISGHVSLYWYRQALGQGPEFLTYFNYEAQQDKSGLPNDRFSAERPEGSISTLTIQRTEQRDSAMYRCASSPREGVYGYTFGSGTRLTVV.

Details on this clonotype: A much larger clone is a single base away; this may be a read error. V is TRBV27 and J is TRBJ2-7; D uncertain. This CDR3 has 16 amino acids. Trimming stripped 6 bases from V and 4 bases from J, with 22 bases between. Per germline, CDR1 MNHEY and CDR2 SMNVEV (reference sequence). Here the CDR3 DNA reads TGTGCCAGCAGCCCGCATTTGGACGACGGTACGTACGAGCAGTACTTC. Protein sequence: CASSPHLDDGTYEQYF.

CDR3 coding DNA: TGTGCCAGCAGGCGCGGGGCGGAGACCTACAATGAGCAGTTCTTC. Translated, it gives CASRRGAETYNEQFF. The chain has TRBV7-2 and TRBJ2-1, with D perhaps TRBD2 (6 bases). V was clipped by 6 bases and J by 2 bases, with 14 bases between them. Germline V gene lookup returns CDR1 SGHTA and CDR2 FQGNSA. This CDR3 has 15 residues.

This clonotype appeared many times. The chain is built from TRBV2 and TRBJ2-3; 11 bases are shared with TRBD2. The CDR3 has 17 residues. The trim removed 2 bases at V and 2 bases at J, leaving 6 bases unmatched. Per germline, CDR1 SNHLY and CDR2 FYNNEI. The CDR3: CASSERGTSGNTDTQYF. Here the CDR3 DNA reads TGTGCCAGCAGTGAAAGGGGGACTAGCGGAAACACAGATACGCAGTATTTT.

This clonotype was seen just once. This rearrangement joins TRBV12-3 or TRBV12-4 to TRBJ2-7, with D possibly being TRBD2 (5 bases). The germline V and J ends were trimmed by 8 bases and 3 bases, with 17 bases remaining between them. This CDR3 region has 14 residues. CDR3 in amino acids: CASGLSRRDYEQYF. The CDR3 DNA reads as TGTGCCAGCGGGCTATCTCGACGGGACTACGAGCAGTACTTC.

This clonotype showed up many times. The chain is built from TRBV14 and TRBJ1-1; D gene uncertain. With 4 bases removed from V and 1 base from J, the gap between germline ends came to 7 bases. The CDR3 spans 13 residues. Germline CDR1 is SGHDN and CDR2 is FVKESK. The CDR3: CASSRAGNTEAFF. As DNA, the CDR3 is TGTGCCAGCAGCCGCGCCGGGAACACTGAAGCTTTCTTT.

V is TRBV12-5 and J is TRBJ2-1; 7 bases agree with TRBD2. The CDR3 runs to 16 residues. Germline V gene sequence: CDR1 LGHNT, CDR2 FRNRAP. J was trimmed by 8 bases and V by 1 base; bases with no gene match: 11. CDR3 in amino acids: CASGLGTRGFVDEQFF. The CDR3 DNA is TGTGCTAGTGGTTTGGGGACTAGGGGTTTCGTGGATGAGCAGTTCTTC. The full variable domain, with the rest looked up from reference TRBV12-5 and TRBJ2-1, is DARVTQTPRHKVTEMGQEVTMRCQPILGHNTVFWYRQTMMQGLELLAYFRNRAPLDDSGMPKDRFSAEMPDATLATLKIQPSEPRDSAVYFCASGLGTRGFVDEQFFGPGTRLTVL.

This chain connects TRBV3-1 to TRBJ2-5, with TRBD2 matching 8 bases. Germline assignment: CDR1 LGHDT and CDR2 YNNKEL (reference sequence). The CDR3 is made up of 15 amino acids. V shed 4 bases and J 5 bases; nucleotides not matched to a gene: 9. The CDR3 region is CASSLLAGGLETQYF. In DNA form, the CDR3 reads TGTGCCAGCAGCCTCCTTGCGGGAGGTTTGGAGACCCAGTACTTC.

The chain uses TRBV6-2 or TRBV6-3 and TRBJ2-7, with 8 bases aligning to TRBD1. This CDR3 is 14 amino acids long. Unmatched junction bases numbered 6, after V lost 3 bases and J lost 5 bases. CDR1 is MNHEY, CDR2 SVGEGT, per germline. The CDR3 here is CASSYVDREHEQYF. CDR3 coding DNA: TGTGCCAGCAGTTATGTGGACAGGGAACACGAGCAGTACTTC.

The chain links TRBV20-1 to TRBJ2-5; D possibly uses TRBD1 or TRBD2 (7 bases each). This CDR3 contains 21 residues. Per germline, CDR1 DFQATT and CDR2 SNEGSKA (reference sequence). V was clipped by 5 bases and J by 5 bases, with 39 bases between them. The CDR3 spells CSARRDSNLGRSTSAAETQYF. CDR3 bases: TGCAGTGCTCGTCGGGACAGTAATTTGGGGAGATCTACTAGCGCGGCCGAGACCCAGTACTTC.

This clonotype was observed at least ten times. The chain employs TRBV6-1 and TRBJ2-7; 8 bases map to TRBD2. Unmatched junction bases numbered 5, after V lost 6 bases and J lost 4 bases. This CDR3 comprises 13 residues. Looked up from germline, CDR1 is MNHNS and CDR2 is SASEGT. This CDR3 reads CASRISGSYEQYF. In DNA, the CDR3 is TGTGCCAGCAGGATAAGCGGGAGTTACGAGCAGTACTTC.

In its sample, this clonotype was seen many times. The chain uses TRBV28 and TRBJ1-1; D remains unclear. From germline, CDR1 is MDHEN and CDR2 SYDVKM. V was clipped by 5 bases and J by 3 bases, with 13 bases between them. This CDR3 contains 14 residues. The CDR3 here is CASSRKWADTEAFF. CDR3 DNA: TGTGCCAGCAGTCGAAAGTGGGCCGACACTGAAGCTTTCTTT.

The rearrangement links TRBV14 to TRBJ2-1, with TRBD2 matching 13 bases. This CDR3 spans 15 amino acids. Germline V gene data show CDR1 as SGHDN and CDR2 as FVKESK. With V trimmed by 4 bases and J by 8 bases, 5 bases remained unmatched. The chain's CDR3 is CASSPWTSGSDEQFF. Here the CDR3 DNA reads TGTGCCAGCAGCCCGTGGACTAGCGGGAGTGATGAGCAGTTCTTC.

The sample holds many counts of this clonotype. This sequence joins TRBV12-3 or TRBV12-4 and TRBJ2-5, with TRBD1 identical over 7 bases. CDR3 length: 13 residues. J gave up 5 bases and V 6 bases, and 6 bases lay outside the gene matches. The CDR3 coding sequence is TGTGCCAGCAGCCCAACAGGGGCGGAGACCCAGTACTTC. This encodes CASSPTGAETQYF.

The chain couples TRBV7-3 to TRBJ2-3; 9 bases fit TRBD2. J was trimmed by 3 bases and V by 5 bases; bases with no gene match: 9. Per the germline V gene, CDR1 is SGHTA and CDR2 is FQGTGA. The CDR3 has 16 amino acids. Here the CDR3 reads CASSPVAGGATDTQYF. Here the CDR3 DNA reads TGTGCCAGCAGCCCCGTCGCGGGGGGGGCAACAGATACGCAGTATTTT. Full variable domain (outside the CDR3, taken from reference TRBV7-3 and TRBJ2-3): GAGVSQTPSNKVTEKGKYVELRCDPISGHTALYWYRQSLGQGPEFLIYFQGTGAADDSGLPNDRFFAVRPEGSVSTLKIQRTERGDSAVYLCASSPVAGGATDTQYFGPGTRLTVL.

The chain joins TRBV29-1 to TRBJ1-1, with D possibly TRBD1 on 6 matching bases. The germline gives CDR1 SQVTM, CDR2 ANQGSEA. The V gene lost 7 bases and the J gene lost 6 bases, with 18 bases spanning the gap. The CDR3 is 13 amino acids. The CDR3 DNA follows: TGCAGCGATATCGACAGGTCGAAGGCTGAAGCTTTCTTT. Residues: CSDIDRSKAEAFF.

The chain is built from TRBV5-4 and TRBJ2-7; 7 nucleotides agree with TRBD2. This CDR3 is 15 amino acids long. The V gene's germline CDR1 is SGHNT and CDR2 YYREEE (reference sequence). With 0 bases clipped from V and 2 bases from J, the junction kept 5 bases outside the gene matches. DNA of the CDR3: TGTGCCAGCAGCTTGGGGCGGGAGAAGACCTACGAGCAGTACTTC. Its translation: CASSLGREKTYEQYF.

This clonotype was found many times. This chain connects TRBV7-2 to TRBJ1-5; 9 bases line up with TRBD1. J gave up 5 bases and V 2 bases, and 1 base lay outside the gene matches. This CDR3 has 14 residues. Looked up from germline, CDR1 is SGHTA and CDR2 is FQGNSA. Here the CDR3 reads CASSLWTGDQPQHF. In DNA, the CDR3 is TGTGCCAGCAGCTTATGGACAGGGGATCAGCCCCAGCATTTT.

This clonotype has only a few counts. The chain employs TRBV7-9 and TRBJ1-1; tentatively, D is TRBD1 (6 bases). Per germline, CDR1 SEHNR and CDR2 FQNEAQ (reference sequence). Trimming shortened V by 5 bases and J by 1 base, and 11 bases separated the two germline ends. The CDR3 runs to 14 residues. The CDR3 spells CASSGQGKNTEAFF. DNA of the CDR3: TGTGCCAGCAGCGGTCAGGGGAAGAACACTGAAGCTTTCTTT. Looking up the rest from reference TRBV7-9 and TRBJ1-1 gives the full variable domain: DTGVSQNPRHKITKRGQNVTFRCDPISEHNRLYWYRQTLGQGPEFLTYFQNEAQLEKSRLLSDRFSAERPKGSFSTLEIQRTEQGDSAMYLCASSGQGKNTEAFFGQGTRLTVV.

This clonotype was found many times. This chain links TRBV30 with TRBJ2-2; D might be TRBD1 (5 bases). The CDR3 consists of 16 residues. Germline V gives CDR1 GTSNPN, CDR2 SVGIG (reference sequence). Between the trimmed V and J ends, which lost 0 bases and 2 bases, there was a span of 13 bases. The CDR3 nucleotides read TGTGCCTGGAGTGTGAAAGGGGCGGCTAACACCGGGGAGCTGTTTTTT. This encodes CAWSVKGAANTGELFF.

There are many counts of this clonotype. This rearrangement joins TRBV11-2 to TRBJ2-5; no firm D call. V was cut by 5 bases and J by 0 bases, with 13 bases left in between. The CDR3 has 15 residues. The germline CDR1 and CDR2 sequences are SGHAT and FQNNGV. The CDR3, as DNA: TGTGCCAGCAGCGCCGTTTGGGCGGACCAAGAGACCCAGTACTTC. The encoded protein is CASSAVWADQETQYF.

The chain combines TRBV28 with TRBJ2-7; D gene uncertain. V was clipped by 6 bases and J by 3 bases, with 9 bases between them. Germline V gene sequence: CDR1 MDHEN, CDR2 SYDVKM. This CDR3 contains 12 residues. CDR3 sequence (DNA): TGTGCCAGCAGAGGCACCTACTACGAGCAGTACTTC. Its translation is CASRGTYYEQYF.

This clonotype was counted at least ten times. The chain carries TRBV27 and TRBJ1-1; D is uncertain. Germline CDR1 reads MNHEY; CDR2 reads SMNVEV (reference sequence). Trimming took 6 bases from V and 8 from J, leaving 13 bases between them. The CDR3 sequence is 12 residues long. The CDR3 DNA is TGTGCCAGCAGCCCGCTTGTGGGAGAAGCTTTCTTT. Translated, it gives CASSPLVGEAFF.

The V gene is TRBV7-9, the J gene TRBJ2-5, with D unresolved. The CDR3 runs 17 residues. In germline, CDR1 is SEHNR, CDR2 FQNEAQ (reference sequence). The ends were cut back, 0 bases at V and 2 bases at J, with 16 bases in the middle. The CDR3 protein is CASSLALTRDTQETQYF. As DNA, the CDR3 is TGTGCCAGCAGCTTAGCGCTTACCCGAGACACACAAGAGACCCAGTACTTC.

This clonotype has at least ten counts. The chain combines TRBV30 with TRBJ2-1, with 16 bases lining up with TRBD2. Germline assignment: CDR1 GTSNPN and CDR2 SVGIG (reference sequence). V lost 1 base to trimming and J lost 8 bases; unmatched junction nucleotides: 8. There are 17 residues in the CDR3. The CDR3 bases are TGTGCCTGGAGTGCTGGGACTAGCGGGAGGGCCGGGTATGAGCAGTTCTTC. This codes for CAWSAGTSGRAGYEQFF.

The chain combines TRBV3-1 with TRBJ1-5; TRBD1 matches at 10 bases. CDR1 is LGHDT and CDR2 is YNNKEL in the germline V gene (reference sequence). The CDR3 is 16 amino acids. Germline trimming cut 5 bases from V and 1 base from J; bases unmatched to any gene: 5. The CDR3 coding sequence is TGTGCCAGCAGCGAAGGACAGGGGGTAAGCAATCAGCCCCAGCATTTT. It codes for CASSEGQGVSNQPQHF.